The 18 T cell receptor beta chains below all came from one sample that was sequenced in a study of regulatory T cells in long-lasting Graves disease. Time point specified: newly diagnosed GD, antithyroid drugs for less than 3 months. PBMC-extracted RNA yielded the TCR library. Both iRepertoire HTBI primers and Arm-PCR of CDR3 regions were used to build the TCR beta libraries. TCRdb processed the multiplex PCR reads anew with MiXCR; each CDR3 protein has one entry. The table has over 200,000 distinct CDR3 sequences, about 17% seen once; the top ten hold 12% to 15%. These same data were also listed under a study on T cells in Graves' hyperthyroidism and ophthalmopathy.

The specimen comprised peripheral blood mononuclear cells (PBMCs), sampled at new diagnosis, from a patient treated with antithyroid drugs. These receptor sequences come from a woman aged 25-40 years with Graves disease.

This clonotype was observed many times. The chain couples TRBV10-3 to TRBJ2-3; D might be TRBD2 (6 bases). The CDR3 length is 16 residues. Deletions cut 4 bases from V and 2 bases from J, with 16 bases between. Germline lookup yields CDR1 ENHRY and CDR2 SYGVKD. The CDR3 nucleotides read TGTGCCATCAGTGCGTCGACTAGGAGTCCCACAGATACGCAGTATTTT. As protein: CAISASTRSPTDTQYF.

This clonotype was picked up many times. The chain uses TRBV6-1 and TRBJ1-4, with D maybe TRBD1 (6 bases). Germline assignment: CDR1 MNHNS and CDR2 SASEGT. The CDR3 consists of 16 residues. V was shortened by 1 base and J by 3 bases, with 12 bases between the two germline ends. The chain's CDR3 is CASSEGRGFANEKLFF. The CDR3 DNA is TGTGCCAGCAGTGAAGGCAGGGGTTTTGCTAATGAAAAACTGTTTTTT.

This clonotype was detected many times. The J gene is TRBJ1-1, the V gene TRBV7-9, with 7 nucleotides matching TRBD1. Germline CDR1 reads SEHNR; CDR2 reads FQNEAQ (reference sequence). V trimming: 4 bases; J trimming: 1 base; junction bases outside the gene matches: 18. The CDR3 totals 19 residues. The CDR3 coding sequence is TGTGCCAGCAGCTCCCAGGGGGGTACTGACCTCCTTCAGAACACTGAAGCTTTCTTT. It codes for CASSSQGGTDLLQNTEAFF.

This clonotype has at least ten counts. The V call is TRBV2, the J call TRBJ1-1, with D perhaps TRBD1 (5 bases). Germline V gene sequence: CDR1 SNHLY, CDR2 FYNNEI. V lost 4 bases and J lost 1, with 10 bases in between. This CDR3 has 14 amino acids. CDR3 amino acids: CASSVGGTNTEAFF. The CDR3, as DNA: TGTGCCAGCAGTGTCGGAGGGACGAACACTGAAGCTTTCTTT. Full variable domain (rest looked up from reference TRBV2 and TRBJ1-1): EPEVTQTPSHQVTQMGQEVILRCVPISNHLYFYWYRQILGQKVEFLVSFYNNEISEKSEIFDDQFSVERPDGSNFTLKIRSTKLEDSAMYFCASSVGGTNTEAFFGQGTRLTVV.

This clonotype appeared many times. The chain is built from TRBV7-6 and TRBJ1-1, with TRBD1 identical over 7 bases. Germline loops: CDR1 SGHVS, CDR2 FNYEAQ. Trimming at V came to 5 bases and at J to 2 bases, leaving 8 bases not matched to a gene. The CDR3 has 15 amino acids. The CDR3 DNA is TGTGCCAGCAGCAAGCCGACAGGGCGAAACACTGAAGCTTTCTTT. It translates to CASSKPTGRNTEAFF.

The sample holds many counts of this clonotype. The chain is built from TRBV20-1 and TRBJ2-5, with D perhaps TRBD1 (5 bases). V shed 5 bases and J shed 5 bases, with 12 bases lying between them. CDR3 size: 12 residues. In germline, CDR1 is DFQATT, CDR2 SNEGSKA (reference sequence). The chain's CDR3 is CSALLRAETQYF. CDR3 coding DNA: TGCAGTGCTTTACTCAGGGCCGAGACCCAGTACTTC.

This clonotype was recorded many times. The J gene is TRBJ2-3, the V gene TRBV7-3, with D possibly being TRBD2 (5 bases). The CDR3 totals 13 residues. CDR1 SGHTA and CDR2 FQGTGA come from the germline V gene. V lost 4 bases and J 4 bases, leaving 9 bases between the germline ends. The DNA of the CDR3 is TGTGCCAGCAGCTATACTAGGGCAGATACGCAGTATTTT. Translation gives CASSYTRADTQYF.

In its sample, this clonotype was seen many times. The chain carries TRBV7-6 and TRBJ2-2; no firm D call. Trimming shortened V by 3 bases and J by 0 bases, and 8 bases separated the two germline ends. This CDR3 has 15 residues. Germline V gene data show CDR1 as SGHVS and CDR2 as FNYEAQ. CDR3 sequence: CASSLVGANTGELFF. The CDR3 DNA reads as TGTGCCAGCAGCTTGGTGGGCGCGAACACCGGGGAGCTGTTTTTT.

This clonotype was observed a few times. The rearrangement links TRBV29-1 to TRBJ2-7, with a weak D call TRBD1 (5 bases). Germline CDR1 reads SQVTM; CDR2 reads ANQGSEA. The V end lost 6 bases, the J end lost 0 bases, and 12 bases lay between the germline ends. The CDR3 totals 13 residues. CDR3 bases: TGCAGCGTCGCCGCAGGGTTCTCCTACGAGCAGTACTTC. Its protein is CSVAAGFSYEQYF.

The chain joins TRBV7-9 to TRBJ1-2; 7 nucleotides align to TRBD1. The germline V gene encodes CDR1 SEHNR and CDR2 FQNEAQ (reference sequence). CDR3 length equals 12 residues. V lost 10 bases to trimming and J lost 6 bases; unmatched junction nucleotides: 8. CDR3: CATDRAGDGYTF. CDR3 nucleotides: TGTGCCACTGACAGGGCTGGGGATGGCTACACCTTC.

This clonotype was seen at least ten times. DNA for the CDR3: TGTGCCAGCAGCCGCACTATAGTCCAGTCCTACAATGAGCAGTTCTTC. Translating gives CASSRTIVQSYNEQFF. V is TRBV3-1 and J is TRBJ2-1; D ambiguous. Germline lookup yields CDR1 LGHDT and CDR2 YNNKEL (reference sequence). This CDR3 comprises 16 residues. Trimming took 4 bases from V and 1 from J, leaving 14 bases between them.

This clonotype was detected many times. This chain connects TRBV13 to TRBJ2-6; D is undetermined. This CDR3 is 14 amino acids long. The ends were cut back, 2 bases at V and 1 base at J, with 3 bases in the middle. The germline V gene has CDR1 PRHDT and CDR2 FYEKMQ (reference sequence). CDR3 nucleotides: TGTGCCAGCAGCTTACGGTCTGGGGCCAACGTCCTGACTTTC. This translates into CASSLRSGANVLTF.

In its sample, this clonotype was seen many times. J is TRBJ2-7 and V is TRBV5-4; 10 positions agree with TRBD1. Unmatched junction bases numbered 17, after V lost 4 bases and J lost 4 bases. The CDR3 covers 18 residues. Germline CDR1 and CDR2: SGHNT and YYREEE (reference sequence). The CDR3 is CASSTGFLRGQGRYEQYF. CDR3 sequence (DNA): TGTGCCAGCAGCACCGGCTTCTTAAGGGGACAGGGGAGGTACGAGCAGTACTTC.

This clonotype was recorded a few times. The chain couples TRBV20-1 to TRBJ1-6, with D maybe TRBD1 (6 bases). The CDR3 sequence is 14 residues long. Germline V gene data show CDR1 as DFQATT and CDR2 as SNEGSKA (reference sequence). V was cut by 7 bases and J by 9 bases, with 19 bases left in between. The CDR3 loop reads CSVGNRVSGSPLHF. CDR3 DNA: TGCAGTGTGGGTAACAGGGTCTCGGGTTCACCCCTCCACTTT.

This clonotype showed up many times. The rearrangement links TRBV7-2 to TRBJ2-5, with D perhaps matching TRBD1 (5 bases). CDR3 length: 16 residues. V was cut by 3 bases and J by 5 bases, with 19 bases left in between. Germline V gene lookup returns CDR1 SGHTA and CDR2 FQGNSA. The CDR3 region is CASSFLGSSTVETQYF. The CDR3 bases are TGTGCCAGCAGCTTTCTGGGTTCTTCGACAGTCGAGACCCAGTACTTC.

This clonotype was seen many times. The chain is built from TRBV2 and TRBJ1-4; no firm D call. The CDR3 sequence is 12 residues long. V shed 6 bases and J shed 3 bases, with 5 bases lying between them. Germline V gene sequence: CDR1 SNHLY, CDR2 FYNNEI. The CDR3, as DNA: TGTGCCAGCAGGGTTTCTAATGAAAAACTGTTTTTT. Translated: CASRVSNEKLFF.

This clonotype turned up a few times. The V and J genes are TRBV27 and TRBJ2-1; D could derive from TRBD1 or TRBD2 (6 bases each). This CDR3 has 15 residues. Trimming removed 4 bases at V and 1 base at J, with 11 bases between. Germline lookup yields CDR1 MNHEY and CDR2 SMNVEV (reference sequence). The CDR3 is CASSSQGGSYNEQFF. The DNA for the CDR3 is TGTGCCAGCAGTTCCCAAGGGGGGTCCTACAATGAGCAGTTCTTC.

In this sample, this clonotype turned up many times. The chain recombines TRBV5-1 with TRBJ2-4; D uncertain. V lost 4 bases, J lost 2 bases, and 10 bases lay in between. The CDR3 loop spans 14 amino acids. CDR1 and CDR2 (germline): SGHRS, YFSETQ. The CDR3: CASSDTSPKNIQYF. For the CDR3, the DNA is TGCGCCAGCAGCGATACCAGTCCCAAAAACATTCAGTACTTC.